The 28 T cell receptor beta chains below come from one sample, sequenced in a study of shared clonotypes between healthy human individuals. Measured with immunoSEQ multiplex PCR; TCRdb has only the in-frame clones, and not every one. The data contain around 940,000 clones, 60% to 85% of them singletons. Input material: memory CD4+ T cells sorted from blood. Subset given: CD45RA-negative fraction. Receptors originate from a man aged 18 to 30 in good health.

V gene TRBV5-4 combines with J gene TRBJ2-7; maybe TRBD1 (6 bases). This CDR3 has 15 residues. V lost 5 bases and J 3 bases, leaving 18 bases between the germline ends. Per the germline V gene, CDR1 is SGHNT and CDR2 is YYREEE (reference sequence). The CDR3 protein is CASRSLSGHLYEQYF. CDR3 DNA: TGTGCCAGCAGGTCTTTATCGGGACACCTCTACGAGCAGTACTTC. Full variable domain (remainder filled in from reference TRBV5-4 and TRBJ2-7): ETGVTQSPTHLIKTRGQQVTLRCSSQSGHNTVSWYQQALGQGPQFIFQYYREEENGRGNFPPRFSGLQFPNYSSELNVNALELDDSALYLCASRSLSGHLYEQYFGPGTRLTVT.

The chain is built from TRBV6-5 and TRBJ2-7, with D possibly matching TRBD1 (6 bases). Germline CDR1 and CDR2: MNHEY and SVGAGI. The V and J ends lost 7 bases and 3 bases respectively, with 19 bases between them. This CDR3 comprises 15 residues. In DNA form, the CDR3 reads TGTGCCAGCACCCCATCGGCAGGGGCCCTCTACGAGCAGTACTTC. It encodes CASTPSAGALYEQYF.

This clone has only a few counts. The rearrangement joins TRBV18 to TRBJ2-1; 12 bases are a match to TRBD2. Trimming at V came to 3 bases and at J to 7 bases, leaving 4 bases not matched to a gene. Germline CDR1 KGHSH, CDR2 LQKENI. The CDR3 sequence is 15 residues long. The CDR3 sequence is CASSPTSGRRNEQFF. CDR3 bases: TGTGCCAGCTCACCTACTAGCGGGAGGCGTAATGAGCAGTTCTTC.

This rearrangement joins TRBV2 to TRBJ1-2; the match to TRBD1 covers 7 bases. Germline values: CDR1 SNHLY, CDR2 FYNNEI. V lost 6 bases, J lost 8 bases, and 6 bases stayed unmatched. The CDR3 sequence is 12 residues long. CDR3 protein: CASRQGVQGYTF. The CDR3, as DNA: TGTGCCAGCAGGCAGGGGGTGCAGGGCTACACCTTC.

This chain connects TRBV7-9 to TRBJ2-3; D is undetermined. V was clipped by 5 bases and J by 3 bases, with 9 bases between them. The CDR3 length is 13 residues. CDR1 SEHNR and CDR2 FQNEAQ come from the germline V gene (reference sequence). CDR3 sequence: CASSPVGTDTQYF. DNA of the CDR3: TGTGCCAGCAGCCCTGTCGGGACAGATACGCAGTATTTT.

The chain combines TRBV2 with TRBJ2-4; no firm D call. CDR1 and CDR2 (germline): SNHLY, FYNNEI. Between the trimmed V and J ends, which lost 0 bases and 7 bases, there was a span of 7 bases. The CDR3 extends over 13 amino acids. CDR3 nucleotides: TGTGCCAGCAGTGAAGCGGGGTCGAACATTCAGTACTTC. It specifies CASSEAGSNIQYF.

CDR3 bases: TGTGCCAGCAACCCACTAGCGGGTAACACCGGGGAGCTGTTTTTT. Protein: CASNPLAGNTGELFF. V usage is TRBV6-1 and J usage is TRBJ2-2, with 9 bases matching TRBD2. V shed 7 bases and J 2 bases; nucleotides not matched to a gene: 5. This CDR3 is 15 amino acids long. Germline CDR1 reads MNHNS; CDR2 reads SASEGT.

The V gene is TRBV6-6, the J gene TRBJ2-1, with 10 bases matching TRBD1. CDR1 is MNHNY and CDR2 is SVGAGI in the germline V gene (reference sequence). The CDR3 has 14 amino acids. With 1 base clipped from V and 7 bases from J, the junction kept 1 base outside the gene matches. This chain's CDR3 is CASSYLGQGNEQFF. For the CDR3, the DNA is TGTGCCAGCAGTTACTTGGGACAGGGGAATGAGCAGTTCTTC.

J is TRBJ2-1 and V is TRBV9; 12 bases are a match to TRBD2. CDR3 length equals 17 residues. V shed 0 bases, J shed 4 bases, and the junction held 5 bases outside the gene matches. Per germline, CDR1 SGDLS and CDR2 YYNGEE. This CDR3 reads CASSVAPLAGGYNEQFF. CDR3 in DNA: TGTGCCAGCAGCGTAGCTCCCCTAGCGGGGGGGTACAATGAGCAGTTCTTC.

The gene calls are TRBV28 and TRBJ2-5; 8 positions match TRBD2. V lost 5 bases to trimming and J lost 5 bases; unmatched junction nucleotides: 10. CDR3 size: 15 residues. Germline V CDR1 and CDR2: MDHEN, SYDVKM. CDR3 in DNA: TGTGCCAGCAGTCCCGGGGGGGGCTCTGTGGAGACCCAGTACTTC. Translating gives CASSPGGGSVETQYF. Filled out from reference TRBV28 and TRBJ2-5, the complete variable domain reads DVKVTQSSRYLVKRTGEKVFLECVQDMDHENMFWYRQDPGLGLRLIYFSYDVKMKEKGDIPEGYSVSREKKERFSLILESASTNQTSMYLCASSPGGGSVETQYFGPGTRLLVL.

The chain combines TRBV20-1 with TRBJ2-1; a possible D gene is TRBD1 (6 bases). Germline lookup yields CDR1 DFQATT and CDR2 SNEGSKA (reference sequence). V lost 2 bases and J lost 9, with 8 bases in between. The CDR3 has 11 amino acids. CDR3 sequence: CSARRGGEQFF. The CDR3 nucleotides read TGCAGTGCTAGAAGAGGGGGTGAGCAGTTCTTC.

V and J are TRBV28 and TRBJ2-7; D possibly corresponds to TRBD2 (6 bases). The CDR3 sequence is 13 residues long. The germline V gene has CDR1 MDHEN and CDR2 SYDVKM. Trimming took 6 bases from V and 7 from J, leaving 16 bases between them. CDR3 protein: CASSPGTLVEQYF. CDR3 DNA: TGTGCCAGCAGCCCCGGGACTTTGGTAGAGCAGTACTTC.

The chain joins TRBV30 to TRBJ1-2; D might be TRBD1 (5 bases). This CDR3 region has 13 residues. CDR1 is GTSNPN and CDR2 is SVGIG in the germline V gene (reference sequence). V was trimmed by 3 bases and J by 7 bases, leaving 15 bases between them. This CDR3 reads CAWSIHGTFGYTF. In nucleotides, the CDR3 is TGTGCCTGGAGCATCCACGGGACTTTTGGCTACACCTTC.

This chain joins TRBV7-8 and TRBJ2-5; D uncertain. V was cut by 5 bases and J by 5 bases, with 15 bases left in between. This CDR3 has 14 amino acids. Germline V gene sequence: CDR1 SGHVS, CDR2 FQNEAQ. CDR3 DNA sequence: TGTGCCAGCAGCGTCTTGGGCCCCAGGGAGACCCAGTACTTC. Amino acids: CASSVLGPRETQYF.

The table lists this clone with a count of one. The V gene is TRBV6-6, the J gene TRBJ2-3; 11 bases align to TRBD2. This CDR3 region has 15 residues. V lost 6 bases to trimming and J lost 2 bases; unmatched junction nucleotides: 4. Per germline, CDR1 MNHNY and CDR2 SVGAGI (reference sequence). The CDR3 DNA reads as TGTGCCAGCAGCCAGACTAGCGGGACCACAGATACGCAGTATTTT. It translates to CASSQTSGTTDTQYF.

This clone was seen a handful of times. This chain's CDR3 is CASSENTSARGEQYF. The CDR3, as DNA: TGTGCCAGCAGTGAAAACACATCCGCTCGAGGCGAGCAGTACTTC. This chain joins TRBV6-1 and TRBJ2-7, with D uncertain. The CDR3 sequence is 15 residues long. Trimming removed 2 bases from V and 6 bases from J, with 17 bases in between. Germline lookup yields CDR1 MNHNS and CDR2 SASEGT.

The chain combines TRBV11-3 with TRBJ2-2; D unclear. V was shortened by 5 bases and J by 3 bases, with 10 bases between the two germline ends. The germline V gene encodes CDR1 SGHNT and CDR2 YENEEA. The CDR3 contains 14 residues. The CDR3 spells CASSPGGYTGELFF. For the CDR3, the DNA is TGTGCCAGCAGCCCCGGCGGATACACCGGGGAGCTGTTTTTT.

Written as DNA, the CDR3 is TGCGCCAGCAGCTTCTCATCAGATGGCTACACCTTC. This translates into CASSFSSDGYTF. The chain couples TRBV5-1 to TRBJ1-2; no definite D call. Germline-derived CDR1 and CDR2 are SGHRS and YFSETQ. With 2 bases removed from V and 6 bases from J, the gap between germline ends came to 8 bases. The CDR3 totals 12 residues.

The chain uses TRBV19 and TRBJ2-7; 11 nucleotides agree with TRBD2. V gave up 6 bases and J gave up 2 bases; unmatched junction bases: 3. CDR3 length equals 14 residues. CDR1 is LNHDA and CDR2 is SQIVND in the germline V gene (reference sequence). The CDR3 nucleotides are TGTGCCAGTAGGACTAGCGGGGCCACCTACGAGCAGTACTTC. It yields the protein CASRTSGATYEQYF.

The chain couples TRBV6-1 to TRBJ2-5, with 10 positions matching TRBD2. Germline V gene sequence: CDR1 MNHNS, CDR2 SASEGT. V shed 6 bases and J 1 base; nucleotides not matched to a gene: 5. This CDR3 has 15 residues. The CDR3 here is CASRPSGGAQETQYF. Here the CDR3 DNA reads TGTGCCAGCAGGCCTAGCGGGGGTGCCCAAGAGACCCAGTACTTC.

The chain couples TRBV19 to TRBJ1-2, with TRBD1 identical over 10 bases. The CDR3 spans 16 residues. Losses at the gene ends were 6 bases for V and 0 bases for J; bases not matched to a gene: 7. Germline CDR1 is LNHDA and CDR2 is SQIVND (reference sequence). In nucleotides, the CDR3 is TGTGCCAGTAGCAGGGACAGGGGTCAGTCTAACTATGGCTACACCTTC. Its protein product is CASSRDRGQSNYGYTF.

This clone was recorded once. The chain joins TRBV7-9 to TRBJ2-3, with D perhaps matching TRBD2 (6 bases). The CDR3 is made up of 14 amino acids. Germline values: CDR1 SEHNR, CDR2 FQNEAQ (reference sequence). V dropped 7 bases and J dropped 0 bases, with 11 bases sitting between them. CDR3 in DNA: TGTGCCAGCACCTCGGGAGCGAGCACAGATACGCAGTATTTT. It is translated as CASTSGASTDTQYF. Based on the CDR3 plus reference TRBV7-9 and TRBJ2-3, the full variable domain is DTGVSQNPRHKITKRGQNVTFRCDPISEHNRLYWYRQTLGQGPEFLTYFQNEAQLEKSRLLSDRFSAERPKGSFSTLEIQRTEQGDSAMYLCASTSGASTDTQYFGPGTRLTVL.

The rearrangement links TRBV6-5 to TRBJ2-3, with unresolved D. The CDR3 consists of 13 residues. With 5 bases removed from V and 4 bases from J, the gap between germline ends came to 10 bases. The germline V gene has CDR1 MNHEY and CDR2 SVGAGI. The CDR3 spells CASSQRSADTQYF. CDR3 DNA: TGTGCCAGCAGTCAACGAAGCGCAGATACGCAGTATTTT.

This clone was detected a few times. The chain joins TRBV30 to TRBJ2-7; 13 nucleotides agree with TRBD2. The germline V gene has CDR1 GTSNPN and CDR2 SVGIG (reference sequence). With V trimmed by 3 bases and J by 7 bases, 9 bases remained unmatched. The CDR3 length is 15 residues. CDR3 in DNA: TGTGCCTGGAGGACTAGCGGGGGGCCGCTGGGGGAGCAGTACTTC. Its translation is CAWRTSGGPLGEQYF.

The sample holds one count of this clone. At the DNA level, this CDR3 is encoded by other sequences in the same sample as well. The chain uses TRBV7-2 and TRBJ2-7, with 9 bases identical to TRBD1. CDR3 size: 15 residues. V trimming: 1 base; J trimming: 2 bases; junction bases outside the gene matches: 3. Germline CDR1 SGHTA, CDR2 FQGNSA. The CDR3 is CASSLGQGGTYEQYF. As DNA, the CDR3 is TGTGCCAGCAGCTTAGGACAGGGGGGAACCTACGAGCAGTACTTC.

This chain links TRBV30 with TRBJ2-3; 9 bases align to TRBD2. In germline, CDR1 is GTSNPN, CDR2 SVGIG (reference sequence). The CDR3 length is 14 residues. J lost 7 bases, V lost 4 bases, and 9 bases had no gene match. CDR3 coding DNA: TGTGCCTGGACTAGCGGGGCCTCACGGAATACGCAGTATTTT. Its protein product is CAWTSGASRNTQYF.

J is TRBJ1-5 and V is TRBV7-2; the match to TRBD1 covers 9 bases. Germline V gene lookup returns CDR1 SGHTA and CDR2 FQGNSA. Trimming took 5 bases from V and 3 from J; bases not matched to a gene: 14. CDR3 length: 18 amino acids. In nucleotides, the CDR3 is TGTGCCAGCAGCCCCTGGAAAGGGGACAGGGTCCCCAATCAGCCCCAGCATTTT. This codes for CASSPWKGDRVPNQPQHF.

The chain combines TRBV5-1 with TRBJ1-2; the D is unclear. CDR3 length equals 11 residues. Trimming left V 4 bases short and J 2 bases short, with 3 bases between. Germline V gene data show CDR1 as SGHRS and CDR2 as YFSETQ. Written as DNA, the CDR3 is TGCGCCAGCAGCGACAACTATGGCTACACCTTC. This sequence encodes CASSDNYGYTF. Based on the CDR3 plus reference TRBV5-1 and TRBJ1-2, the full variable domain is KAGVTQTPRYLIKTRGQQVTLSCSPISGHRSVSWYQQTPGQGLQFLFEYFSETQRNKGNFPGRFSGRQFSNSRSEMNVSTLELGDSALYLCASSDNYGYTFGSGTRLTVV.